The 27 T cell receptor beta chains given below trace back to one sample, sequenced in a study of technical replicates of blood from a few donors (dated by TCRdb to between 2016 and 2019). Library preparation used the immunoSEQ multiplex PCR assay. This immuneACCESS table, as held by TCRdb, lists in-frame sequences with V and J called but not all clones. Of the missing ones, under half trace to an unresolved V gene in checked studies; the others have no known cause. Present in this sample are about 81,000 clones, approximately 78% of which were seen just once. The ten largest account for roughly 4% of the sample. Sequencing used PBMCs. The receptor source for this set is a human donor in good health. Some clones in this sample may be carry-over from other donors' samples.

The V call is TRBV27, the J call TRBJ2-7; D gene unclear. Deletions cut 2 bases from V and 2 bases from J, with 7 bases between. The CDR3 has 13 residues. Germline CDR1 reads MNHEY; CDR2 reads SMNVEV (reference sequence). In nucleotides, the CDR3 is TGTGCCAGCAGTTTAACAGTAACCTACGAGCAGTACTTC. Translating it yields CASSLTVTYEQYF.

V gene TRBV6-5 combines with J gene TRBJ1-2; tentative D call: TRBD1 (5 bases). CDR3 length: 15 amino acids. Germline V gene sequence: CDR1 MNHEY, CDR2 SVGAGI. V lost 0 bases to trimming and J lost 8 bases, with 16 bases between them. CDR3 sequence (DNA): TGTGCCAGCAGTTACTCTAGGCGGAGGGCAGGGGGCTACACCTTC. This codes for CASSYSRRRAGGYTF.

This clone was recorded once. V gene TRBV6-5 combines with J gene TRBJ2-1; 14 bases map to TRBD2. This CDR3 region has 16 residues. The germline V gene encodes CDR1 MNHEY and CDR2 SVGAGI. V gave up 4 bases and J gave up 7 bases; unmatched junction bases: 6. The CDR3 is CASSSGTSGSRNEQFF. The CDR3 DNA reads TGTGCCAGCAGTTCCGGGACTAGCGGGAGTAGGAATGAGCAGTTCTTC.

CDR3 in amino acids: CASSRLGLAGIETQYF. The CDR3 nucleotides are TGTGCCAGCAGCCGACTGGGACTAGCGGGAATAGAGACCCAGTACTTC. The chain employs TRBV5-4 and TRBJ2-5, with 13 bases matching TRBD2. The CDR3 is made up of 16 amino acids. V gave up 4 bases and J gave up 4 bases; unmatched junction bases: 7. Germline CDR1 reads SGHNT; CDR2 reads YYREEE (reference sequence). The full variable domain, completed using reference TRBV5-4 and TRBJ2-5, is ETGVTQSPTHLIKTRGQQVTLRCSSQSGHNTVSWYQQALGQGPQFIFQYYREEENGRGNFPPRFSGLQFPNYSSELNVNALELDDSALYLCASSRLGLAGIETQYFGPGTRLLVL.

This clone was counted once. The rearrangement joins TRBV6-5 to TRBJ1-2, with 11 nucleotides matching TRBD1. With V trimmed by 6 bases and J by 4 bases, 7 bases remained unmatched. CDR1 is MNHEY and CDR2 is SVGAGI in the germline V gene. CDR3 length: 15 amino acids. CDR3 sequence (DNA): TGTGCCAGCAGAACCCCCGGGACAGGGGGCTATGGCTACACCTTC. Protein sequence: CASRTPGTGGYGYTF.

This chain joins TRBV2 and TRBJ2-5, with D possibly being TRBD1 (8 bases). V shed 2 bases and J shed 4 bases, with 11 bases lying between them. Germline V gene sequence: CDR1 SNHLY, CDR2 FYNNEI. The CDR3 runs to 14 residues. The CDR3 nucleotides read TGTGCCAGCAGTGAAAACAGGGGGGGAGAGACCCAGTACTTC. Translation: CASSENRGGETQYF.

The chain combines TRBV5-8 with TRBJ2-3; the D gene is possibly TRBD1 (5 bases). The CDR3 is 13 residues long. The V end lost 2 bases, the J end lost 3 bases, and 7 bases lay between the germline ends. Germline CDR1 SGHTS, CDR2 YDEGEE. The CDR3 nucleotides are TGTGCCAGCAGCTTAGCAGGGACAGATACGCAGTATTTT. The encoded protein is CASSLAGTDTQYF.

The rearrangement uses TRBV29-1 and TRBJ2-3; D is perhaps TRBD2 (5 bases). The V gene lost 3 bases and the J gene lost 7 bases, with 20 bases spanning the gap. There are 15 residues in the CDR3. Germline CDR1 and CDR2: SQVTM and ANQGSEA. The CDR3 protein is CSVESGRGLFYTQYF. The CDR3 bases are TGCAGCGTTGAGAGTGGGAGAGGATTATTTTATACGCAGTATTTT.

This clone has a handful of counts. J is TRBJ2-7 and V is TRBV5-1; 8 bases are a match to TRBD2. After removal of 4 bases from V and 2 bases from J, the junction contained 8 bases not matched to a gene. In germline, CDR1 is SGHRS, CDR2 YFSETQ. The CDR3 covers 15 residues. DNA for the CDR3: TGCGCCAGCAGCCCAGGTGGAGCGGGGGCCTACGAGCAGTACTTC. This translates into CASSPGGAGAYEQYF.

J is TRBJ2-4 and V is TRBV6-5, with 8 bases that match TRBD1. This CDR3 comprises 13 residues. V dropped 2 bases and J dropped 6; count of bases not matched to a gene: 0. Germline V gene data show CDR1 as MNHEY and CDR2 as SVGAGI. The CDR3 sequence is CASSYDRGNIQYF. The CDR3 DNA reads TGTGCCAGCAGTTACGACAGGGGAAACATTCAGTACTTC.

V and J are TRBV25-1 and TRBJ2-1; the match to TRBD2 covers 9 bases. The CDR3 covers 17 residues. Germline V lookup: CDR1 MGHDK, CDR2 SYGVNS. J was trimmed by 6 bases and V by 3 bases; bases with no gene match: 12. The CDR3 nucleotides are TGTGCCAGCAGTGAGGGAATAGCGGGAGACCTCTCCAATGAGCAGTTCTTC. Its translation: CASSEGIAGDLSNEQFF.

The gene calls are TRBV30 and TRBJ2-7; TRBD2 agrees at 8 bases. Germline trimming cut 7 bases from V and 10 bases from J; bases unmatched to any gene: 18. The germline gives CDR1 GTSNPN, CDR2 SVGIG (reference sequence). The CDR3 has 14 amino acids. The CDR3, as DNA: TGTGCCTTGTCCGGAGAGCGGGGGACCCTCGGCCAGTACTTC. Its protein is CALSGERGTLGQYF.

The chain combines TRBV11-3 with TRBJ1-1, with a tentative D call TRBD1 (6 bases). The CDR3 has 14 amino acids. CDR1 and CDR2 (germline): SGHNT, YENEEA. V was pared by 4 bases and J by 4 bases, with 13 bases between. CDR3 sequence: CASSSGGGPTEAFF. CDR3 bases: TGTGCCAGCAGCTCCGGGGGGGGGCCCACTGAAGCTTTCTTT.

This chain joins TRBV18 and TRBJ2-1, with D uncertain. Germline loops: CDR1 KGHSH, CDR2 LQKENI. Deletions cut 3 bases from V and 2 bases from J, with 5 bases between. The CDR3 consists of 13 residues. The CDR3 bases are TGTGCCAGCTCACCCCCCACCTACAATGAGCAGTTCTTC. Translation: CASSPPTYNEQFF.

A few counts support this clone. This rearrangement joins TRBV15 to TRBJ2-5; D is unresolved. Trimming pared 1 base from V and 1 base from J, leaving 4 bases between. The CDR3 contains 13 residues. Germline loops: CDR1 LNHNV, CDR2 YYDKDF (reference sequence). The CDR3 reads CATSRVVQETQYF. CDR3 sequence (DNA): TGTGCCACCAGCAGAGTAGTCCAAGAGACCCAGTACTTC.

This clone was recorded once. The chain carries TRBV4-3 and TRBJ1-4, with a weak D call TRBD1 (5 bases). Germline-derived CDR1 and CDR2 are LGHNA and YSLEER. Deletions cut 0 bases from V and 2 bases from J, with 13 bases between. This CDR3 is built from 17 residues. Here the CDR3 DNA reads TGCGCCAGCAGCCAAGATCGAGGTGGGGGGACTAATGAAAAACTGTTTTTT. Translating gives CASSQDRGGGTNEKLFF.

As DNA, the CDR3 is TGTGCCAGCAGCTCCGGGACAGGGCTAACTGAAGCTTTCTTT. It is translated as CASSSGTGLTEAFF. The chain has TRBV6-5 and TRBJ1-1; TRBD1 aligns across 9 bases. V was pared by 6 bases and J by 5 bases, with 7 bases of the junction left unmatched. Per the germline V gene, CDR1 is MNHEY and CDR2 is SVGAGI. The CDR3 extends over 14 amino acids.

The gene calls are TRBV2 and TRBJ2-7; 9 nucleotides line up with TRBD1. J gave up 6 bases and V 6 bases, and 6 bases lay outside the gene matches. Per germline, CDR1 SNHLY and CDR2 FYNNEI. CDR3 length: 13 residues. The CDR3 protein is CASRRQGGSEQYF. The CDR3 bases are TGTGCCAGCAGGCGACAGGGGGGTAGCGAGCAGTACTTC. Filled out from reference TRBV2 and TRBJ2-7, the complete variable domain reads EPEVTQTPSHQVTQMGQEVILRCVPISNHLYFYWYRQILGQKVEFLVSFYNNEISEKSEIFDDQFSVERPDGSNFTLKIRSTKLEDSAMYFCASRRQGGSEQYFGPGTRLTVT.

The chain has TRBV6-5 and TRBJ1-1; D gene uncertain. The CDR3 totals 11 residues. Trimming removed 6 bases at V and 7 bases at J, with 9 bases between. The germline gives CDR1 MNHEY, CDR2 SVGAGI. CDR3 nucleotides: TGTGCCAGCAGCTATACGGGTGAAGCTTTCTTT. It translates to CASSYTGEAFF.

The chain is built from TRBV7-9 and TRBJ2-5; D not resolved. This CDR3 comprises 16 residues. CDR1 and CDR2 (germline): SEHNR, FQNEAQ (reference sequence). Trimming removed 0 bases from V and 5 bases from J, with 16 bases in between. CDR3 nucleotide sequence: TGTGCCAGCAGCTTAGCCGAGTGGCGCACCGGGGAGACCCAGTACTTC. Encoded protein: CASSLAEWRTGETQYF.

Of note for this clone: The sample contains more than one DNA sequence encoding this CDR3. This chain connects TRBV7-9 to TRBJ2-5; 8 bases align to TRBD2. The CDR3 has 14 residues. V lost 3 bases and J lost 2; bases outside the gene matches: 2. The germline gives CDR1 SEHNR, CDR2 FQNEAQ (reference sequence). In DNA, the CDR3 is TGTGCCAGCAGCTTCACTAGCGGACAAGAGACCCAGTACTTC. Encoded protein: CASSFTSGQETQYF.

V is TRBV10-3 and J is TRBJ2-1; D remains unclear. The CDR3 has 15 amino acids. The V gene's germline CDR1 is ENHRY and CDR2 SYGVKD. V lost 6 bases and J 0 bases, leaving 12 bases between the germline ends. Here the CDR3 reads CAISDSRSSYNEQFF. In DNA, the CDR3 is TGTGCCATCAGCGACTCGCGGAGCTCCTACAATGAGCAGTTCTTC.

The rearrangement links TRBV29-1 to TRBJ1-5; TRBD1 matches 7 bases. This CDR3 has 13 residues. V shed 4 bases and J 1 base; nucleotides not matched to a gene: 1. The germline CDR1 and CDR2 sequences are SQVTM and ANQGSEA. The CDR3 loop is CSVATGSNQPQHF. As DNA, the CDR3 is TGCAGCGTTGCGACAGGGAGCAATCAGCCCCAGCATTTT.

The rearrangement uses TRBV7-9 and TRBJ2-5, with 15 nucleotides matching TRBD2. V lost 4 bases to trimming and J lost 5 bases; unmatched junction nucleotides: 8. The CDR3 runs to 17 residues. CDR1 is SEHNR and CDR2 is FQNEAQ in the germline V gene (reference sequence). The CDR3 sequence: CASSSGLAGGGRETQYF. CDR3 coding DNA: TGTGCCAGCAGCTCGGGACTAGCGGGAGGAGGAAGGGAGACCCAGTACTTC.

The rearrangement uses TRBV4-1 and TRBJ2-7, with 7 bases identical to TRBD2. The germline V gene has CDR1 MGHRA and CDR2 YSYEKL. The CDR3 covers 14 residues. With V trimmed by 3 bases and J by 5 bases, 7 bases remained unmatched. The CDR3 sequence: CASSQTSLYNEQYF. The CDR3 DNA is TGCGCCAGCAGCCAGACTAGCTTGTACAACGAGCAGTACTTC.

The CDR3 protein is CASSDPGQSYEQYF. CDR3 bases: TGTGCCAGCAGTGATCCCGGACAGTCCTACGAGCAGTACTTC. This chain connects TRBV25-1 to TRBJ2-7; D might be TRBD1 (6 bases). This CDR3 is 14 amino acids long. The V gene lost 3 bases and the J gene lost 1 base, with 10 bases spanning the gap. The germline V gene encodes CDR1 MGHDK and CDR2 SYGVNS.

This chain connects TRBV2 to TRBJ2-2, with D maybe TRBD1 (5 bases). CDR1 and CDR2 from the germline V gene are SNHLY and FYNNEI. Trimming cost V 8 bases and J 0 bases, with 19 bases left between them. The CDR3 has 17 residues. The CDR3: CASDLVGPGPNTGELFF. DNA for the CDR3: TGTGCCAGCGATCTGGTGGGGCCAGGCCCGAACACCGGGGAGCTGTTTTTT.